This T cell receptor beta chain was captured in a study of immune characterization of retroperitoneal liposarcoma. The CDR3 has 17 amino acids. Trimming removed 5 bases from V and 0 bases from J; junction bases left unmatched: 5. Germline CDR1 MNHEY, CDR2 SVGAGI. One entry per CDR3 protein results from TCRdb running MiXCR on the PCR reads. The sample includes fewer than 14,000 distinct CDR3 sequences, around a quarter of them seen just once. This TCR derives from a male donor with retroperitoneal liposarcoma. The chain employs TRBV6-5 and TRBJ2-3, with 13 bases that match TRBD2. The specimen was tumor tissue. CDR3 coding DNA: TGTGCCAGCAGTGAACTAGCGGGAGGGCCTAGCACAGATACGCAGTATTTT. This encodes CASSELAGGPSTDTQYF.